This entry lists 12 T cell receptor beta chains sequenced from one sample in a study of T cells in women clearing cervical HPV infection. Measured with immunoSEQ multiplex PCR; TCRdb has only the in-frame clones, and not every one. Recorded for this sample: around 30,000 clones. The sample was blood buffy coat. The source of these receptors is a woman between 18 and 75 years old with a cervical HPV16 infection that either progressed to CIN3+ or cleared (not recorded which).

Points on this clone: The CDR3 end is not reached by the read, which stops 3 residues before it; the germline J gene fills it in. The rearrangement uses TRBV5-6 and TRBJ2-5, with 8 bases fitting TRBD1. J was trimmed by 0 bases and V by 2 bases; bases with no gene match: 3. The CDR3 sequence is 15 residues long. Germline V CDR1 and CDR2: SGHDT, YYEEEE. This CDR3 is CASSFLQGDQETQYF. The covered CDR3 bases are TGTGCCAGCAGCTTCCTACAGGGGGACCAAGAGACC. The variable domain in full, completed from reference TRBV5-6 and TRBJ2-5, reads DAGVTQSPTHLIKTRGQQVTLRCSPKSGHDTVSWYQQALGQGPQFIFQYYEEEERQRGNFPDRFSGHQFPNYSSELNVNALLLGDSALYLCASSFLQGDQETQYFGPGTRLLVL.

Partial CDR3 DNA: TGTGCCAGCAGCTCCTTGGGGGGAGGCAATCAGCCC. Amino acids: CASSSLGGGNQP. The complete CDR3 reads CASSSLGGGNQPQHF. This chain joins TRBV7-2 and TRBJ1-5; possible D gene TRBD1, 5 bases. The read terminates 3 residues ahead of where the CDR3 ends, so the germline J gene completes it. The V end lost 4 bases, the J end lost 2 bases, and 12 bases lay between the germline ends. The CDR3 totals 15 residues. The germline V gene has CDR1 SGHTA and CDR2 FQGNSA.

Of note for this clone: The read finishes 3 residues shy of the CDR3 end, and the germline J gene is used to complete it. J is TRBJ1-2 and V is TRBV30; the match to TRBD1 covers 8 bases. The CDR3 sequence is 12 residues long. V gave up 7 bases and J gave up 3 bases; unmatched junction bases: 4. In germline, CDR1 is GTSNPN, CDR2 SVGIG (reference sequence). The CDR3 DNA, read in part, is TGTGCCTTACAGGGGGGCGACTATGGC. Residues: CALQGGDYG. In full, the CDR3 is CALQGGDYGYTF.

As for this clone: Sequencing ends 3 residues short of the CDR3 end; the germline J gene provides the rest. The V call is TRBV7-2, the J call TRBJ1-2; D not certain. Looked up from germline, CDR1 is SGHTA and CDR2 is FQGNSA. This CDR3 is built from 15 residues. This chain's CDR3 is CASSFDYSRGNDYTF. The CDR3 DNA, read in part, is TGTGCCAGCAGCTTCGACTACTCTCGGGGTAATGAC.

CDR3 sequence: CASSSRQSNQPQYF. The sequenced CDR3 bases are TGTGCCAGCAGCTCCCGACAGAGCAATCAGCCG. V is TRBV7-2 and J is TRBJ2-3, with a possible D match to TRBD1 (5 bases). The read ends 3 residues before the CDR3 terminus; that terminus is restored from the germline J gene. The germline V gene encodes CDR1 SGHTA and CDR2 FQGNSA. The CDR3 extends over 14 amino acids.

Notes on this clone: Sequencing ends 3 residues short of the CDR3 end; the germline J gene provides the rest. The gene calls are TRBV14 and TRBJ2-7, with D maybe TRBD2 (6 bases). V was trimmed by 9 bases and J by 4 bases, leaving 16 bases between them. The CDR3 extends over 13 amino acids. CDR1 and CDR2 (germline): SGHDN, FVKESK. CDR3 DNA (partial): TGTGCCAGGTTCGAGGCTAGCGTGTACGAG. It specifies CARFEASVYE. The entire CDR3 protein reads CARFEASVYEQYF.

CDR3 DNA, as far as it was read: TGTGCCAGCAGTCCCCTAGCGGGAGTACCGAATGAG. Translated, it gives CASSPLAGVPNE. The CDR3 as a whole reads CASSPLAGVPNEQFF. J is TRBJ2-1 and V is TRBV6-4; TRBD2 agrees at 10 bases. The DNA ends 3 residues before the CDR3 does, and the rest of the CDR3 is filled in from the germline J gene. Germline assignment: CDR1 MRHNA and CDR2 SNTAGT. V shed 5 bases, J shed 7 bases, and the junction held 8 bases outside the gene matches. CDR3 length equals 15 residues.

In the case of this clone: The CDR3 goes on 3 residues after the read ends, and that part is filled in from the germline J gene. This sequence joins TRBV7-3 and TRBJ2-3; 7 bases are a match to TRBD2. Germline CDR1 is SGHTA and CDR2 is FQGTGA. This CDR3 has 13 residues. The CDR3 loop is CASSSSGVETQYF. The part of the CDR3 DNA that was read is TGTGCCAGCAGCTCAAGCGGGGTAGAGACG.

About this clone: At the DNA level, this CDR3 is encoded by other sequences in the same sample as well. The CDR3 here is CASTPGQSGNTIYF. Incomplete CDR3 DNA: TGTGCCAGCACCCCGGGACAATCTGGAAACACC. V and J are TRBV5-6 and TRBJ1-3, with D perhaps matching TRBD1 (6 bases). The read gets to within 3 residues of the CDR3 end, and the germline J gene fills in the rest. Germline CDR1 is SGHDT and CDR2 is YYEEEE. Trimming removed 6 bases at V and 1 base at J, with 11 bases between. The CDR3 totals 14 residues.

With regard to this clone: The CDR3 goes on 3 residues after the read ends, and that part is filled in from the germline J gene. The gene calls are TRBV28 and TRBJ2-3; D perhaps matches TRBD2 (5 bases). Germline CDR1 MDHEN, CDR2 SYDVKM. CDR3 length: 13 amino acids. The covered CDR3 bases are TGTGCCAGCAGTAGCGGTGTCCAAGAGACG. Amino acid sequence: CASSSGVQET. The full CDR3 sequence reads CASSSGVQETQYF.

As to this clone: The read terminates 3 residues ahead of where the CDR3 ends, so the germline J gene completes it. V gene TRBV7-2 combines with J gene TRBJ2-3, with 8 bases matching TRBD2. The CDR3 loop spans 15 amino acids. The V segment lost 1 base and the J segment 5 bases; nucleotides outside the gene matches: 5. Germline V gene sequence: CDR1 SGHTA, CDR2 FQGNSA. The CDR3 here is CASSLGPAGEDTQYF. The DNA read from the CDR3 is TGTGCCAGCAGCTTAGGTCCAGCGGGGGAAGATACG.

For this clone: The CDR3 end lies 3 residues beyond the end of the read and is filled in from the germline J gene. The chain uses TRBV19 and TRBJ1-2; possibly TRBD1 for D (5 bases). V dropped 3 bases and J dropped 6 bases, with 5 bases sitting between them. The CDR3 is made up of 11 amino acids. CDR1 and CDR2 from the germline V gene are LNHDA and SQIVND (reference sequence). CDR3 bases read: TGTGCCAGTAGTATCAGGGATGGC. Protein sequence: CASSIRDG. The full CDR3 is CASSIRDGYTF.